The 30 T cell receptor beta chains in this list originate from one sample, sequenced in a study of blood T cell repertoires in COVID-19. Libraries were prepared by immunoSEQ multiplex PCR; TCRdb keeps only in-frame clonotypes and omits some of them. The sample records about 260,000 clones, 70% to 85% being singletons. Sequencing was performed on peripheral blood. Source of these receptors: a woman older than 75 with acute or convalescent COVID-19.

In nucleotides, the CDR3 is TGTGCCAGCAGACCCACGGGGGGGAGCACAGATACGCAGTATTTT. This sequence encodes CASRPTGGSTDTQYF. V gene TRBV6-5 combines with J gene TRBJ2-3; 8 bases align to TRBD2. J gave up 0 bases and V 6 bases, and 5 bases lay outside the gene matches. CDR3 length: 15 residues. CDR1 is MNHEY, CDR2 SVGAGI, per germline.

V gene TRBV5-1 combines with J gene TRBJ2-3; TRBD2 might be the D (5 bases). Germline values: CDR1 SGHRS, CDR2 YFSETQ. Trimming pared 8 bases from V and 0 bases from J, leaving 13 bases between. The CDR3 is 14 amino acids. Here the CDR3 DNA reads TGCGCCAGTGGCCGGGGTACTAGCACAGATACGCAGTATTTT. Its protein is CASGRGTSTDTQYF. The whole variable domain, remainder taken from reference TRBV5-1 and TRBJ2-3, is KAGVTQTPRYLIKTRGQQVTLSCSPISGHRSVSWYQQTPGQGLQFLFEYFSETQRNKGNFPGRFSGRQFSNSRSEMNVSTLELGDSALYLCASGRGTSTDTQYFGPGTRLTVL.

This chain connects TRBV1 to TRBJ2-7; the table's D call TRBD1 went unverified against the DNA. TRBV1 is recorded as a pseudogene. CDR3 length equals 15 residues. CDR3 nucleotides: TGCACCAGCAGCCTGCGGACAGGGGGTATATACGAGCAGTACTTC. This codes for CTSSLRTGGIYEQYF.

The J gene is TRBJ2-7, the V gene TRBV7-6; D remains unclear. Germline V gene lookup returns CDR1 SGHVS and CDR2 FNYEAQ. The CDR3 runs to 14 residues. V lost 6 bases to trimming and J lost 4 bases, with 16 bases between them. CDR3 bases: TGTGCCAGCAGTCAACCGGGTGATCCTTACGAGCAGTACTTC. It specifies CASSQPGDPYEQYF.

The rearrangement joins TRBV28 to TRBJ1-2, with TRBD1 matching over 8 bases. The CDR3 extends over 16 amino acids. Trimming took 6 bases from V and 10 from J; bases not matched to a gene: 19. CDR1 MDHEN and CDR2 SYDVKM come from the germline V gene. Written as DNA, the CDR3 is TGTGCCAGCAGCCTCCCCGGACAAGGACAGGGCTTCACCTACACCTTC. Its translation is CASSLPGQGQGFTYTF.

The DNA of the CDR3 is TGCGCCAGCAGCCTTGCGCTGGGACAGGGGAAAAGTTATGGCTACACCTTC. Protein product: CASSLALGQGKSYGYTF. The chain couples TRBV4-1 to TRBJ1-2, with 10 bases aligning to TRBD1. Trimming took 4 bases from V and 5 from J; bases not matched to a gene: 13. Per germline, CDR1 MGHRA and CDR2 YSYEKL. The CDR3 covers 17 residues.

This clone showed up just once. The chain combines TRBV5-1 with TRBJ1-2, with 7 bases identical to TRBD1. This CDR3 has 13 amino acids. The V gene's germline CDR1 is SGHRS and CDR2 YFSETQ. The J segment lost 4 bases and the V segment lost 3 bases, leaving 3 bases of the junction unmatched. CDR3 coding DNA: TGCGCCAGCAGCTCCCGGGACAGCTATGGCTACACCTTC. The encoded protein is CASSSRDSYGYTF. Looking up the rest from reference TRBV5-1 and TRBJ1-2 gives the full variable domain: KAGVTQTPRYLIKTRGQQVTLSCSPISGHRSVSWYQQTPGQGLQFLFEYFSETQRNKGNFPGRFSGRQFSNSRSEMNVSTLELGDSALYLCASSSRDSYGYTFGSGTRLTVV.

This clone was seen a handful of times. The CDR3 loop is CASSYSPSGGLYNEQFF. In DNA, the CDR3 is TGTGCCAGCAGTTACTCTCCTAGCGGGGGGCTGTACAATGAGCAGTTCTTC. The rearrangement uses TRBV6-2 or TRBV6-3 and TRBJ2-1, with TRBD2 matching over 11 bases. Trimming removed 0 bases from V and 4 bases from J; junction bases left unmatched: 5. Germline lookup yields CDR1 MNHEY and CDR2 SVGEGT. The CDR3 has 17 residues.

CDR3 residues: CASSPSPNSQNEKLFF. The CDR3 coding sequence is TGTGCCAGCAGCCCAAGTCCCAATAGCCAGAATGAAAAACTGTTTTTT. The chain joins TRBV7-2 to TRBJ1-4; no clear D. V was pared by 5 bases and J by 5 bases, with 18 bases between. This CDR3 has 16 residues. Germline V CDR1 and CDR2: SGHTA, FQGNSA.

The chain recombines TRBV6-5 with TRBJ2-1; 7 positions agree with TRBD2. J gave up 5 bases and V 5 bases, and 6 bases lay outside the gene matches. The CDR3 runs 14 residues. Germline V gene data show CDR1 as MNHEY and CDR2 as SVGAGI. As DNA, the CDR3 is TGTGCCAGCAGTCCCCGCCTAGCGGACAATGAGCAGTTCTTC. This gives the protein CASSPRLADNEQFF.

Details on this clone: The same CDR3 is also encoded by other DNA sequences in this sample. The J gene is TRBJ2-7, the V gene TRBV18, with D possibly being TRBD1 (6 bases). CDR1 KGHSH and CDR2 LQKENI come from the germline V gene. CDR3 length equals 13 residues. The ends were cut back, 3 bases at V and 2 bases at J, with 8 bases in the middle. In DNA form, the CDR3 reads TGTGCCAGCTCACCCCAGGGGACCTACGAGCAGTACTTC. Its protein product is CASSPQGTYEQYF.

This clone was seen a single time. For the CDR3, the DNA is TGCAGCGTTGTGGGGGGGACGCGGCACGAGCAGTACTTC. It translates to CSVVGGTRHEQYF. This chain uses TRBV29-1 with TRBJ2-7; TRBD2 aligns across 7 bases. The CDR3 length is 13 residues. Germline V gives CDR1 SQVTM, CDR2 ANQGSEA. J gave up 5 bases and V 4 bases, and 8 bases lay outside the gene matches.

The chain employs TRBV9 and TRBJ2-7; D is unclear. V was clipped by 9 bases and J by 6 bases, with 19 bases between them. Looked up from germline, CDR1 is SGDLS and CDR2 is YYNGEE. There are 13 residues in the CDR3. CDR3 region: CATSAGPTTEQYF. The CDR3 DNA reads TGTGCCACCTCGGCAGGCCCGACGACCGAGCAGTACTTC.

The chain uses TRBV12-5 and TRBJ2-3, with 9 bases aligning to TRBD2. CDR1 LGHNT and CDR2 FRNRAP come from the germline V gene. Unmatched junction bases numbered 2, after V lost 1 base and J lost 0 bases. CDR3 length equals 16 residues. The CDR3, as DNA: TGTGCTAGTGGTTTGGGCCTAGCGGGGAGCACAGATACGCAGTATTTT. Its protein product is CASGLGLAGSTDTQYF.

This clone showed up just once. The chain recombines TRBV5-1 with TRBJ2-5; 9 bases agree with TRBD1. Germline CDR1 and CDR2: SGHRS and YFSETQ. Trimming took 10 bases from V and 5 from J; bases not matched to a gene: 15. The CDR3 runs to 15 residues. This chain's CDR3 is CAGATGTGYPETQYF. Written as DNA, the CDR3 is TGCGCCGGGGCAACCGGGACAGGGTACCCCGAGACCCAGTACTTC.

This chain connects TRBV3-1 (or the pseudogene TRBV3-2) to TRBJ2-3, with 7 bases fitting TRBD2. CDR1 is LGHDT and CDR2 is YNNKEL in the germline V gene (reference sequence). CDR3 length: 11 amino acids. This chain's CDR3 is CGGRSTDTQYF. For the CDR3, the DNA is TGTGGCGGGAGAAGTACAGATACGCAGTATTTT.

J is TRBJ2-2 and V is TRBV6-6; a weak D match, TRBD2 (6 bases). Germline V gene data show CDR1 as MNHNY and CDR2 as SVGAGI (reference sequence). V lost 6 bases to trimming and J lost 0 bases, with 11 bases between them. This CDR3 has 15 residues. The CDR3 sequence: CASRYTSTNTGELFF. Written as DNA, the CDR3 is TGTGCCAGCAGATATACTAGCACGAACACCGGGGAGCTGTTTTTT.

The chain carries TRBV2 and TRBJ2-4, with TRBD1 matching 10 bases. V was clipped by 8 bases and J by 8 bases; unmatched bases: 6. Germline V lookup: CDR1 SNHLY, CDR2 FYNNEI. The CDR3 has 13 residues. Here the CDR3 reads CASGGQGLDIQYF. In DNA, the CDR3 is TGTGCCAGCGGGGGACAGGGGCTGGACATTCAGTACTTC.

This clone was counted a few times. The J gene is TRBJ1-3, the V gene TRBV7-6; TRBD1 matches 7 bases. CDR3 length equals 14 residues. V dropped 5 bases and J dropped 3; count of bases not matched to a gene: 4. Germline CDR1 SGHVS, CDR2 FNYEAQ. CDR3 DNA sequence: TGTGCCAGCAGCACGGGACAGTTTGGAAACACCATATATTTT. Its translation is CASSTGQFGNTIYF.

This clone was counted a few times. This chain uses TRBV7-2 with TRBJ1-3; the D gene is possibly TRBD1 (5 bases). Between the trimmed V and J ends, which lost 4 bases and 4 bases, there was a span of 14 bases. The CDR3 loop spans 15 amino acids. Germline CDR1 is SGHTA and CDR2 is FQGNSA. CDR3 DNA sequence: TGTGCCAGCAGCTCTCATTCAGGGTCCGGAAACACCATATATTTT. It encodes CASSSHSGSGNTIYF.

This rearrangement joins TRBV6-1 to TRBJ1-4, with TRBD1 identical over 11 bases. This CDR3 is built from 16 residues. Germline CDR1 is MNHNS and CDR2 is SASEGT. With 4 bases clipped from V and 1 base from J, the junction kept 2 bases outside the gene matches. For the CDR3, the DNA is TGTGCCAGCAGTGGGGGACAGGGGGTAACTAATGAAAAACTGTTTTTT. Translating gives CASSGGQGVTNEKLFF.

CDR3: CASSRDIDGYTF. CDR3 nucleotide sequence: TGTGCCAGCAGCAGGGACATCGATGGCTACACCTTC. The chain is built from TRBV6-6 and TRBJ1-2; TRBD1 might be the D (6 bases). Trimming removed 6 bases from V and 6 bases from J, with 11 bases in between. The germline CDR1 and CDR2 sequences are MNHNY and SVGAGI (reference sequence). This CDR3 is 12 amino acids long.

The rearrangement joins TRBV5-4 to TRBJ2-2; D is unresolved. V shed 4 bases and J shed 0 bases, with 7 bases lying between them. This CDR3 spans 14 amino acids. CDR1 SGHNT and CDR2 YYREEE come from the germline V gene (reference sequence). The CDR3 is CASSIPTNTGELFF. DNA of the CDR3: TGTGCCAGCAGCATCCCCACGAACACCGGGGAGCTGTTTTTT.

The chain is built from TRBV3-1 (or the pseudogene TRBV3-2) and TRBJ1-3; D unresolved. The CDR3 has 14 residues. Germline V gene lookup returns CDR1 LGHDT and CDR2 YNNKEL (reference sequence). V lost 0 bases and J lost 0, with 3 bases in between. Here the CDR3 DNA reads TGTGCCAGCAGCCAAGATAACTCTGGAAACACCATATATTTT. Its protein product is CASSQDNSGNTIYF.

This clone was seen more than once but under ten times. V is TRBV7-2 and J is TRBJ1-2; D remains unclear. Germline lookup yields CDR1 SGHTA and CDR2 FQGNSA. V lost 11 bases and J 0 bases, leaving 16 bases between the germline ends. The CDR3 spans 14 residues. CDR3 sequence reads: CASGSGAPNYGYTF. DNA for the CDR3: TGTGCCTCGGGGAGCGGTGCCCCTAACTATGGCTACACCTTC.

The count of this clone is one. The chain is built from TRBV7-2 and TRBJ2-5, with 12 bases that match TRBD2. The junction had 8 bases not matched to a gene; V was cut back by 1 base and J by 5 bases. In germline, CDR1 is SGHTA, CDR2 FQGNSA. This CDR3 is built from 17 residues. CDR3 region: CASSLGPSGGAQETQYF. CDR3 DNA sequence: TGTGCCAGCAGCTTAGGTCCTAGCGGGGGGGCTCAGGAGACCCAGTACTTC.

In its sample, this clone was seen once. This chain uses TRBV24-1 with TRBJ2-1; tentative D call: TRBD1 (8 bases). From germline, CDR1 is KGHDR and CDR2 SFDVKD. V was clipped by 7 bases and J by 6 bases, with 18 bases between them. The CDR3 is 15 residues long. The DNA of the CDR3 is TGTGCCACCAGACCGACAGGGGAGGGCCGCAATGAGCAGTTCTTC. Translating gives CATRPTGEGRNEQFF.

The chain joins TRBV3-1 (or the pseudogene TRBV3-2) to TRBJ1-2, with D possibly TRBD1 on 5 matching bases. This CDR3 has 15 residues. The V and J ends lost 3 bases and 5 bases respectively, with 16 bases between them. Germline assignment: CDR1 LGHDT and CDR2 YNNKEL (reference sequence). CDR3 in amino acids: CASSHTARVHYGYTF. CDR3 coding DNA: TGTGCCAGCAGCCATACAGCCAGGGTCCATTATGGCTACACCTTC.

The rearrangement uses TRBV21-1 and TRBJ2-4; the DNA was not used to check the table's D call, TRBD2. TRBV21-1 has pseudogene status. The CDR3 loop spans 15 amino acids. CDR3 nucleotide sequence: TGTGCCAGCAGCAGAGCTCCTTTAGCCAAAAACATTCAGTACTTC. Protein product: CASSRAPLAKNIQYF.

The chain has TRBV10-3 and TRBJ1-2; 8 nucleotides match TRBD1. With V trimmed by 10 bases and J by 3 bases, 7 bases remained unmatched. The CDR3 contains 13 residues. Looked up from germline, CDR1 is ENHRY and CDR2 is SYGVKD. This CDR3 reads CATFGTGHYGYTF. CDR3 in DNA: TGTGCCACCTTCGGGACAGGTCACTATGGCTACACCTTC.